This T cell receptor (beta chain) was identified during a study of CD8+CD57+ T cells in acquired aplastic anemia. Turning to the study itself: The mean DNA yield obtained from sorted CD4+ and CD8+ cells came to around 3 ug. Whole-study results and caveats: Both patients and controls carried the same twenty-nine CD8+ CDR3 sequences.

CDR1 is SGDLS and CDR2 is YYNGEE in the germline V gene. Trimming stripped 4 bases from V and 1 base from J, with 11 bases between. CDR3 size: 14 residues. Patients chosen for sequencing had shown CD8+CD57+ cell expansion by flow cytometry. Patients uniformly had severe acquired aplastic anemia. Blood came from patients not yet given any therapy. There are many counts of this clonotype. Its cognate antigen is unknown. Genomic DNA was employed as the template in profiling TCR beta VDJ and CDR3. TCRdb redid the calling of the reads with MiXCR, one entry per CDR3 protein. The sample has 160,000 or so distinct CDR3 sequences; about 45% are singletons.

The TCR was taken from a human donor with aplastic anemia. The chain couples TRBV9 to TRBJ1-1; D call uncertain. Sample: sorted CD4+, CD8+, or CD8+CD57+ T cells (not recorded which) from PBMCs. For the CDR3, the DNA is TGTGCCAGCAGCCCCCACGAAGGGAACACTGAAGCTTTCTTT. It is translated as CASSPHEGNTEAFF.